This TCR beta chain appears in the sequencing data of a study of T-cell reconstitution after alpha-beta-depleted transplantation in children. The CDR3 length is 17 residues. Unmatched junction bases numbered 5, after V lost 0 bases and J lost 1 base. Looked up from germline, CDR1 is SGDLS and CDR2 is YYNGEE. Preparing the TCRbeta library involved the use of unique molecular identifiers. A single record per CDR3 protein comes from TCRdb applying MiXCR to the PCR reads. The profile shows about 92,000 distinct CDR3 sequences, 12% of them singletons. This clonotype was picked up many times. This chain uses TRBV9 with TRBJ2-2, with 8 bases matching TRBD1. This TCR was sampled from a human donor who donated a stem cell graft to a child with inherited bone marrow failure. The sample consisted of PBMCs from the stem cell graft donor, taken from the stem cell graft. The CDR3 protein is CASSVARGQVNTGELFF. The CDR3 DNA follows: TGTGCCAGCAGCGTAGCTCGGGGACAGGTGAACACCGGGGAGCTGTTTTTT.